What follows are 16 T cell receptor beta chains derived from one specimen sequenced in a study of blood T cells in healthy people across ages. The second PCR ran roughly 6 to 11 cycles with a sample-barcoded 5' primer and J-beta primers. TCRdb passed the 5' RACE reads through MiXCR, listing each CDR3 protein once. The table shows more than 650,000 distinct CDR3 sequences, with about 24% occurring only once. Sequenced material: blood. These receptors all stem from a man between 65 and 85 years old in good health.

The rearrangement uses TRBV7-3 and TRBJ2-1; D may correspond to TRBD1 or TRBD2 (5 bases each). CDR1 and CDR2 (germline): SGHTA, FQGTGA. V gave up 1 base and J gave up 7 bases, with 11 bases separating them. The CDR3 is 14 amino acids. The CDR3, as DNA: TGTGCCAGCAGCTTAATTCGGGACGATAATGAGCAGTTCTTC. This sequence encodes CASSLIRDDNEQFF.

This clonotype has only one observation. The chain is built from TRBV7-9 and TRBJ2-5, with TRBD2 identical over 10 bases. CDR3 length: 16 residues. V trimming: 1 base; J trimming: 5 bases; junction bases outside the gene matches: 7. The germline CDR1 and CDR2 sequences are SEHNR and FQNEAQ (reference sequence). This CDR3 reads CASSLVSGRAGETQYF. CDR3 DNA sequence: TGTGCCAGCAGCTTAGTCAGCGGGAGGGCCGGGGAGACCCAGTACTTC.

This rearrangement joins TRBV29-1 to TRBJ1-4, with 12 bases identical to TRBD1. The length of the CDR3 is 14 residues. Germline values: CDR1 SQVTM, CDR2 ANQGSEA. The V segment lost 6 bases and the J segment 7 bases; nucleotides outside the gene matches: 6. In DNA form, the CDR3 reads TGCAGCGTACCCGGGACAGGGGGCCCTGAAAAACTGTTTTTT. It yields the protein CSVPGTGGPEKLFF.

This clonotype was counted only a few times. The chain joins TRBV20-1 to TRBJ2-1; a weak D match, TRBD2 (5 bases). The CDR3 covers 13 residues. V was clipped by 6 bases and J by 3 bases, with 12 bases between them. Germline-derived CDR1 and CDR2 are DFQATT and SNEGSKA (reference sequence). The CDR3 spells CSAMLAGYNEQFF. CDR3 nucleotides: TGCAGTGCCATGTTGGCGGGCTACAATGAGCAGTTCTTC.

This clonotype was picked up a small number of times. CDR3 nucleotides: TGCAGTGCTAGAGATCGCGGGACAACCGGGGAGCTGTTTTTT. Translated: CSARDRGTTGELFF. The chain joins TRBV20-1 to TRBJ2-2, with D perhaps assigned TRBD1 or TRBD2 (6 bases each). V gave up 0 bases and J gave up 5 bases, with 10 bases separating them. Germline loops: CDR1 DFQATT, CDR2 SNEGSKA (reference sequence). The CDR3 has 14 residues.

This sequence joins TRBV28 and TRBJ1-2; 7 nucleotides agree with TRBD1. Germline CDR1 and CDR2: MDHEN and SYDVKM. Germline trimming cut 10 bases from V and 2 bases from J; bases unmatched to any gene: 7. CDR3 size: 13 residues. CDR3 DNA: TGTGCCACCGCGACAGGGAGGAACTATGGCTACACCTTC. Its translation: CATATGRNYGYTF.

This clonotype was seen a handful of times. This sequence joins TRBV4-3 and TRBJ2-5; 9 bases agree with TRBD2. Near its end, the DNA agrees better with TRBJ2-1, so the J call may be wrong. Per germline, CDR1 LGHNA and CDR2 YSLEER. The length of the CDR3 is 15 residues. CDR3 sequence: CASSQASGNWNEQFF. CDR3 DNA: TGCGCCAGCAGCCAAGCTAGCGGGAACTGGAATGAGCAGTTCTTC.

This clonotype was observed a few times. This chain joins TRBV2 and TRBJ2-5; no reliable D call. There are 11 residues in the CDR3. Between the trimmed V and J ends, which lost 7 bases and 5 bases, there was a span of 8 bases. Germline assignment: CDR1 SNHLY and CDR2 FYNNEI. CDR3 protein: CASKGVETQYF. The CDR3 DNA follows: TGTGCCAGCAAAGGTGTGGAGACCCAGTACTTC.

This clonotype was found a few times. The CDR3 protein is CASSLRLTGAGSYEQYF. For the CDR3, the DNA is TGTGCCAGCAGCTTAAGGCTTACAGGGGCGGGCTCCTACGAGCAGTACTTC. The genes are TRBV11-2 and TRBJ2-5, with TRBD1 identical over 7 bases. Judging by the DNA end, TRBJ2-7 fits better; the J call may be wrong. CDR1 is SGHAT and CDR2 is FQNNGV in the germline V gene. This CDR3 contains 17 residues.

This clonotype was found a few times. The chain is built from TRBV20-1 and TRBJ1-6; D is unclear. The CDR3 runs to 18 residues. Germline V gives CDR1 DFQATT, CDR2 SNEGSKA (reference sequence). Trimming cost V 0 bases and J 2 bases, with 17 bases left between them. CDR3 in amino acids: CSARDLDMAGTYNSPLHF. CDR3 DNA sequence: TGCAGTGCTAGAGATCTCGATATGGCGGGAACCTATAATTCACCCCTCCACTTT.

V usage is TRBV19 and J usage is TRBJ1-2; D ambiguous. V gave up 7 bases and J gave up 8 bases, with 17 bases separating them. Germline V gene data show CDR1 as LNHDA and CDR2 as SQIVND (reference sequence). The CDR3 totals 13 residues. CDR3 in amino acids: CASMLVGVRGYTF. In DNA form, the CDR3 reads TGTGCCAGTATGCTGGTCGGGGTTAGGGGCTACACCTTC.

The chain couples TRBV15 to TRBJ1-1; D perhaps matches TRBD1 (6 bases). The CDR3 length is 14 residues. CDR1 LNHNV and CDR2 YYDKDF come from the germline V gene (reference sequence). V lost 2 bases to trimming and J lost 9 bases, with 16 bases between them. The CDR3 region has the DNA TGTGCCACCAGCAGACCCGACAGGTTGGAAAAAGCTTTCTTT. Amino acid sequence: CATSRPDRLEKAFF.

This clonotype was counted a few times. The genes are TRBV10-3 and TRBJ2-3; 8 bases are shared with TRBD2. CDR1 and CDR2 (germline): ENHRY, SYGVKD. V lost 11 bases, J lost 3 bases, and 13 bases stayed unmatched. The length of the CDR3 is 15 residues. The CDR3 DNA is TGTGCCGCGTCCTGGCGGGGGGAAGAAACAGATACGCAGTATTTT. Amino acid sequence: CAASWRGEETDTQYF.

The rearrangement joins TRBV6-2 or TRBV6-3 to TRBJ1-2, with D uncertain. The CDR3 has 12 residues. Trimming removed 4 bases from V and 8 bases from J, with 11 bases in between. CDR1 MNHEY and CDR2 SVGEGT come from the germline V gene. The CDR3 reads CASSFGVGGYTF. As DNA, the CDR3 is TGTGCCAGCAGTTTCGGGGTCGGAGGCTACACCTTC.

In this sample, this clonotype turned up a few times. This chain joins TRBV20-1 and TRBJ2-5, with a tentative D call TRBD2 (6 bases). CDR1 is DFQATT and CDR2 is SNEGSKA in the germline V gene (reference sequence). The ends were cut back, 5 bases at V and 0 bases at J, with 16 bases in the middle. The CDR3 is 15 residues long. DNA of the CDR3: TGCAGTGCTCCTCTACGGGACTGGTACCAAGAGACCCAGTACTTC. This gives the protein CSAPLRDWYQETQYF.

The V call is TRBV20-1, the J call TRBJ1-2; 7 nucleotides align to TRBD1. V shed 0 bases and J 2 bases; nucleotides not matched to a gene: 3. There are 14 residues in the CDR3. Germline V gives CDR1 DFQATT, CDR2 SNEGSKA (reference sequence). The CDR3 DNA sequence: TGCAGTGCTAGAGATCCGACAGGGAACTATGGCTACACCTTC. It encodes CSARDPTGNYGYTF.